The following is a TCR beta chain sequence with its context. Its antigen specificity is not known. No quality values exist for individual bases; no much larger clone is one base distant. These data come from a study of patients and donors after allogeneic stem cell transplantation (dated by TCRdb to 2018 to 2020). CDR1 and CDR2 were assigned from the germline V gene (reference sequence) as SEHNR and FQNEAQ. V is clipped by 2 bases and J by 2 bases, and the sequence between their germline boundaries is 11 bases long. Including the terminal cysteine and phenylalanine, the CDR3 comprises 15 residues. The retained sequence is limited to the CDR3, 45 bases, with the frame set at the first base. The method behind the library was RT-PCR. The listed sequencing device is NextSeq 550. The raw public data were reprocessed by TCRdb itself: fastp quality trimming at Q25, MiXCR clonotype calling, in-frame beta chains only. CDR3 protein sequences are deduplicated, and each keeps its most common genes and DNA. The sample table contains over 350,000 distinct CDR3 sequences; only one count was recorded for 16% of them. Roughly 7.2% of the sample belongs to the ten largest clones.

Sequences were obtained from blood, either unsorted or a sorted T cell fraction (not recorded which). The chain is encoded by TRBV7-9 joined to TRBJ2-3; a tentative D match to TRBD2 spans 5 bases. This TCR was recovered from a human donor who was either an allogeneic HSCT recipient or a stem cell or donor lymphocyte infusion donor (not recorded which). It is not recorded whose cells these are; they may come from a transplant donor. The CDR3 has the sequence CASSLIGLSTDTQYF. The DNA sequence is given as TGTGCCAGCAGCTTAATCGGACTTTCCACAGATACGCAGTATTTT.